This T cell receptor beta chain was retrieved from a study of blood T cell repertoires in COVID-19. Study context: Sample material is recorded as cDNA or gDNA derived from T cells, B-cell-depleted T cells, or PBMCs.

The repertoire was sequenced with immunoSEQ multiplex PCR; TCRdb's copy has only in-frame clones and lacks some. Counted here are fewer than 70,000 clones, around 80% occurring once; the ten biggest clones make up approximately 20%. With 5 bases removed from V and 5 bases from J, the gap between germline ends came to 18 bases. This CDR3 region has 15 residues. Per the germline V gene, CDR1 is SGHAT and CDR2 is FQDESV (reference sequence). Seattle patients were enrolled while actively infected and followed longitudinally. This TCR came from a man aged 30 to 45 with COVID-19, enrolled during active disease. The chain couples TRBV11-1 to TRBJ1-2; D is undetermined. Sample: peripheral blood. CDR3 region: CASSPMLQTTYGYTF. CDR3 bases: TGTGCCAGCAGCCCCATGTTACAGACGACGTATGGCTACACCTTC.